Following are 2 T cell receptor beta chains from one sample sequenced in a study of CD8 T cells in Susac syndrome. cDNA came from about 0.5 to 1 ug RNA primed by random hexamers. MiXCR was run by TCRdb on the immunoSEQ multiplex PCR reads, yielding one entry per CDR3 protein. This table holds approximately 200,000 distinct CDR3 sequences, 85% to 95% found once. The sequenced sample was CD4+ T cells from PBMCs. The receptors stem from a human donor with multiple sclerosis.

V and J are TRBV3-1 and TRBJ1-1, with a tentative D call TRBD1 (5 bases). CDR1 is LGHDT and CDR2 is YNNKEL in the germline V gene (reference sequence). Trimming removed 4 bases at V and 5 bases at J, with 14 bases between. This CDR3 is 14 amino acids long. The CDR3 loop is CASSPSAGGTEAFF. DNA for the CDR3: TGTGCCAGCAGCCCGTCAGCTGGGGGAACTGAAGCTTTCTTT.

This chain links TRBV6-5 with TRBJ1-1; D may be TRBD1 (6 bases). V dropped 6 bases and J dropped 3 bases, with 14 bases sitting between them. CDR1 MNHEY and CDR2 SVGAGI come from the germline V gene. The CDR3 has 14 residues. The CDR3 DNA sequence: TGTGCCAGCAGGTTCAGGGGTGAAGACACTGAAGCTTTCTTT. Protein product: CASRFRGEDTEAFF.